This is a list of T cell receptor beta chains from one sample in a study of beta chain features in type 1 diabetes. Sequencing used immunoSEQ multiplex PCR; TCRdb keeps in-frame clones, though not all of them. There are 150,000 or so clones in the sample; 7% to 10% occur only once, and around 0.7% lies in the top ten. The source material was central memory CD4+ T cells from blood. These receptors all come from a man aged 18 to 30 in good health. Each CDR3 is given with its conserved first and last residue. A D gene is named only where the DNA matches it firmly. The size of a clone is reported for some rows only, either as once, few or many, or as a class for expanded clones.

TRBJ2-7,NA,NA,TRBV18,CASSPERDTYEQYF,TGTGCCAGCTCACCAGAGAGGGATACCTACGAGCAGTACTTC
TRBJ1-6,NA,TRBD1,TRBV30,CAWSVTGAPSYNSPLHF,TGTGCCTGGAGCGTGACAGGGGCTCCCTCCTATAATTCACCCCTCCACTTT
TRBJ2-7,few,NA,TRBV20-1,CSAQLGYEQYF,TGCAGTGCACAACTAGGCTACGAGCAGTACTTC
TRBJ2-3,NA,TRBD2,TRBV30,CAWSDLAGTDTQYF,TGTGCCTGGAGTGACCTAGCGGGAACAGATACGCAGTATTTT
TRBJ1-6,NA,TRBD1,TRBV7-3,CASSLTGTGSSSPLHF,TGTGCCAGCAGCTTAACGGGGACAGGGAGTTCTTCACCCCTCCACTTT
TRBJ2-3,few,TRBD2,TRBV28,CASSTAGAGGRDTQYF,TGTGCCAGCAGTACCGCGGGAGCGGGGGGCAGGGATACGCAGTATTTT
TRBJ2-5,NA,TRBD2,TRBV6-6,CASSRLAGNQETQYF,TGTGCCAGCAGTAGACTAGCGGGGAACCAAGAGACCCAGTACTTC
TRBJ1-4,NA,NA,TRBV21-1,CASPVDWLTEEEKLFF,TGTGCCAGTCCTGTGGATTGGTTGACAGAGGAGGAAAAACTGTTTTTT
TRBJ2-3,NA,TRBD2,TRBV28,CASIPGGATDTQYF,TGTGCCAGCATCCCCGGGGGGGCGACAGATACGCAGTATTTT
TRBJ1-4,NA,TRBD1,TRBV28,CASRGQGTSTNEKLFF,TGTGCCAGCAGGGGACAGGGAACCTCAACTAATGAAAAACTGTTTTTT
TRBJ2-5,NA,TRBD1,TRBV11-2,CASSLGTGNQETQYF,TGTGCCAGCAGCCTAGGGACAGGGAATCAAGAGACCCAGTACTTC
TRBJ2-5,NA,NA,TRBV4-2,CASSQDRAETQYF,TGTGCCAGCAGCCAAGACAGGGCAGAGACCCAGTACTTC
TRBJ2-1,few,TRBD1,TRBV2,CASTRQGAYNEQFF,TGTGCCAGCACTCGACAGGGGGCCTACAATGAGCAGTTCTTC
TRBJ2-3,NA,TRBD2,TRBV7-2,CASSTAGEAQKTQYF,TGTGCCAGCAGCACAGCGGGGGAAGCACAGAAAACGCAGTATTTT
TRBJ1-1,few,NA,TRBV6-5,CASSPTGTMNTEAFF,TGTGCCAGCAGCCCCACTGGAACTATGAACACTGAAGCTTTCTTT
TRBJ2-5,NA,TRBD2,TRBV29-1,CSVVAGGRETQYF,TGCAGCGTTGTAGCGGGGGGGCGGGAGACCCAGTACTTC
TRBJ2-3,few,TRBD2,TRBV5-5,CASSLRRGDTDTQYF,TGTGCCAGCAGCTTGCGACGGGGGGACACAGATACGCAGTATTTT
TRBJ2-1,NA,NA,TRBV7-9,CASSSSETGLRSGEQFF,TGTGCCAGCAGCTCCTCCGAGACAGGCCTCAGGTCTGGTGAGCAGTTCTTC
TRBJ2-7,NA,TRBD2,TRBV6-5,CASSYSIFGRSYEQYF,TGTGCCAGCAGTTACTCGATTTTCGGGAGGTCCTACGAGCAGTACTTC
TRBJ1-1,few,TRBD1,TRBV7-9,CASSPIPTGYEAFF,TGTGCCAGCAGCCCTATCCCGACAGGGTATGAAGCTTTCTTT
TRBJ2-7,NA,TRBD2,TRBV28,CASSLVSRGNYEQYF,TGTGCCAGCAGTTTAGTATCGCGGGGGAACTACGAGCAGTACTTC
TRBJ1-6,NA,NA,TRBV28,CASRGQSYNSPLHF,TGTGCCAGCAGGGGGCAGTCCTATAATTCACCCCTCCACTTT
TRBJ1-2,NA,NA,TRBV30,CAWSKGENYGYTF,TGTGCCTGGAGTAAAGGGGAAAACTATGGCTACACCTTC
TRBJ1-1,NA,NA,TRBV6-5,CASSYEQGGQDTEAFF,TGTGCCAGCAGTTACGAGCAGGGAGGCCAGGACACTGAAGCTTTCTTT
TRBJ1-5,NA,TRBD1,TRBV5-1,CASSFGTEDQPQHF,TGCGCCAGCAGCTTCGGGACAGAAGATCAGCCCCAGCATTTT
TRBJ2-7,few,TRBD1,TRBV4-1,CASSPGTGGYEQYF,TGCGCCAGCAGCCCCGGGACAGGGGGCTACGAGCAGTACTTC
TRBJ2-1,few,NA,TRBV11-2,CASSQLLGGGAVEQFF,TGTGCCAGCAGCCAACTCCTAGGAGGGGGGGCTGTTGAGCAGTTCTTC
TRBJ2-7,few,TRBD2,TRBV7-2,CASSLVSGGYNYEQYF,TGTGCCAGCAGCTTAGTTAGCGGGGGGTATAATTACGAGCAGTACTTC
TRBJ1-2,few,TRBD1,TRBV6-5,CASSKGQGVQDTF,TGTGCCAGCAGTAAGGGACAGGGGGTTCAAGACACCTTC
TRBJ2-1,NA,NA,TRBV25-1,CASSEGQIYNEQFF,TGTGCCAGCAGTGAAGGGCAGATTTACAATGAGCAGTTCTTC
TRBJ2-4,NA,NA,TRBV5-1,CASSIPQGPTKNIQYF,TGCGCCAGCAGCATACCACAGGGCCCAACCAAAAACATTCAGTACTTC
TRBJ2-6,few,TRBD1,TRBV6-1,CASWTGSSGANVLTF,TGTGCCAGCTGGACAGGATCCTCTGGGGCCAACGTCCTGACTTTC
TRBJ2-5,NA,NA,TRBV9,CASSQGLTETQYF,TGTGCCAGCAGCCAGGGACTGACGGAGACCCAGTACTTC
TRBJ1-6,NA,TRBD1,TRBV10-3,CAIRIDRANSPLHF,TGTGCCATCAGAATAGACAGGGCTAATTCACCCCTCCACTTT
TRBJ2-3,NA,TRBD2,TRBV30,CATGGTTDTQYF,TGTGCTACGGGGGGAACAACGGATACGCAGTATTTT
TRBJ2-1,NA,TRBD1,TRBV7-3,CASSLGQGGDNEQFF,TGTGCCAGCAGCTTAGGACAGGGGGGGGACAATGAGCAGTTCTTC
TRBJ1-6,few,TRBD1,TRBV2,CASSGGTGASPLHF,TGTGCCAGCAGTGGGGGGACAGGGGCTTCACCCCTCCACTTT
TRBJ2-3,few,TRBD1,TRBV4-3,CASSQGGGTGPPDTQYF,TGCGCCAGCAGCCAAGGCGGTGGGACAGGGCCCCCAGATACGCAGTATTTT
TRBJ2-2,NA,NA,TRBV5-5,CASSLNRGELFF,TGTGCCAGCAGCTTGAATCGGGGGGAGCTGTTTTTT
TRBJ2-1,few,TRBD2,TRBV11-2,CASSLVSGGSSYNEQFF,TGTGCCAGCAGCCTTGTTAGCGGGGGGAGCTCCTACAATGAGCAGTTCTTC
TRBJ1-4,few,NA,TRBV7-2,CASSPRMTNEKLFF,TGTGCCAGCAGCCCCAGGATGACTAATGAAAAACTGTTTTTT
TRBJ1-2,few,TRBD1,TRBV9,CASSVGQQGRYSGYTF,TGTGCCAGCAGCGTAGGGCAACAGGGGCGTTATAGTGGCTACACCTTC
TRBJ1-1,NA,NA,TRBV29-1,CSDDSTEAFF,TGCAGCGACGACAGTACCGAAGCTTTCTTT
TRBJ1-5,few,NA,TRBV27,CASSTQNQPQHF,TGTGCCAGCAGTACACAAAATCAGCCCCAGCATTTT
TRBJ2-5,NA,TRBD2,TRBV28,CASSLSGGETQYF,TGTGCCAGCAGTTTATCGGGGGGAGAGACCCAGTACTTC
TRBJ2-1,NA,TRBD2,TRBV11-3,CASSLVSGGNNEQFF,TGTGCCAGCAGCTTAGTAAGCGGGGGGAACAATGAGCAGTTCTTC
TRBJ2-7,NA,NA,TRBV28,CASSWGSYEQYF,TGTGCCAGCAGTTGGGGCAGCTACGAGCAGTACTTC
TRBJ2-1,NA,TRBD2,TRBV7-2,CASSLGIAGAYNEQFF,TGTGCCAGCAGCTTAGGTATAGCGGGGGCTTACAATGAGCAGTTCTTC
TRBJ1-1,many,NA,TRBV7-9,CASSLPSGVHTEAFF,TGTGCCAGCAGCTTACCCAGCGGGGTCCACACTGAAGCTTTCTTT
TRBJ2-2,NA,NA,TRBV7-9,CASRRQGGELFF,TGTGCCAGCAGACGTCAGGGCGGGGAGCTGTTTTTT
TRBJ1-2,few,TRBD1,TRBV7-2,CASSPNSRGYGGYTF,TGTGCCAGCAGCCCCAATTCCAGGGGGTATGGTGGCTACACCTTC
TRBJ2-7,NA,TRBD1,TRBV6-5,CASIPTTGGYEQYF,TGTGCCAGCATTCCCACCACAGGGGGGTACGAGCAGTACTTC
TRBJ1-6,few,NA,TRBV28,CASTVTRDSPLHF,TGTGCCAGCACAGTCACCCGGGATTCACCCCTCCACTTT
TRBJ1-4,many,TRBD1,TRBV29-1,CSARTGDGEKLFF,TGCAGCGCCCGGACAGGGGACGGTGAAAAACTGTTTTTT
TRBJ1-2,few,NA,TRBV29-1,CSVHSDRRNGYTF,TGCAGCGTCCACTCCGACAGGAGAAATGGCTACACCTTC
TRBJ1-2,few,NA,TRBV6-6,CASSYAGEGYGYTF,TGTGCCAGCAGTTACGCAGGGGAGGGCTATGGCTACACCTTC
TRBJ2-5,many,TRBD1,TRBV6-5,CASSYSDRVETQYF,TGTGCCAGCAGTTACTCCGACAGGGTAGAGACCCAGTACTTC